This T cell receptor (beta chain) was recovered during a study of cytomegalovirus exposure and HLA in healthy donors. On this clone itself: Its antigen is undetermined.

With 5 bases removed from V and 5 bases from J, the gap between germline ends came to 9 bases. The CDR3 runs 13 residues. Germline V gene sequence: CDR1 SGHTA, CDR2 FQGTGA. General study points: Across HLA loci, a later analysis found differing TCR association rates, with DRB1 most and HLA-C fewest.

The PCR used 60 Vbeta and 13 Jbeta primers. Libraries were prepared by immunoSEQ multiplex PCR; TCRdb keeps only in-frame clonotypes and omits some of them. The repertoire holds a few hundred thousand clones, with about 86% as singletons. The specimen sequenced was PBMCs. The receptor comes from a woman aged 60-75 years in good health and CMV-seropositive. The chain couples TRBV7-3 to TRBJ1-4; maybe TRBD1 (6 bases). The CDR3 DNA reads as TGTGCCAGCAGCCTTGGACAGAATGAAAAACTGTTTTTT. Translation gives CASSLGQNEKLFF.